This T cell receptor (beta chain) was sequenced during a study of blood T cells in healthy people across ages. General study points: The long-lived group displayed more naive CD4+ cells, plus higher diversity, than the aged donors did. Estimates based on one million T cells were treated as lower bounds. With age, beta diversity per million T cells declined roughly linearly, significantly by roughly 40.

Germline V CDR1 and CDR2: SQVTM, ANQGSEA. The V end lost 7 bases, the J end lost 5 bases, and 17 bases lay between the germline ends. The CDR3 totals 13 residues. Alongside a J-beta primer mix, a sample-barcoded 5' primer served in a second PCR lasting roughly 6 to 11 cycles. Any given sample supplied a minimum of 2.5 million CDR3-containing paired-end reads. Each CDR3 protein gets one entry after TCRdb re-called the 5' RACE reads with MiXCR. Of hundreds of thousands of distinct CDR3 sequences listed, around 49% are singletons. Comments on this clonotype: Its antigen is not known.

Material: blood. The chain recombines TRBV29-1 with TRBJ1-1, with TRBD1 as a possible D gene (5 bases). This clonotype was sampled from a woman aged 55 to 70 in good health. This CDR3 is CSGQRGTRTEAFF. In DNA form, the CDR3 reads TGCAGCGGACAGAGGGGTACGAGGACTGAAGCTTTCTTT.